A selection of T cell receptor beta chains follows, all from one sample in a study of molecular identifiers for immune sequencing clone quantification. TCRdb re-analysed the PCR reads in MiXCR, keeping a single row per CDR3 protein. The table records about 18,000 distinct CDR3 sequences, 20% to 25% of them present only once. Input material: naive CD8+ T cells from blood, with Jurkat cell RNA spiked in. These TCRs come from a human donor in good health. Some libraries in this study had Jurkat cell RNA spiked in. Each CDR3 is given with its conserved first and last residue. D genes are given only for firm matches. Size tells how often a clone was seen (once, few, many) or the class of an expanded clone, and some rows leave it out.

abundance: many
j_gene: TRBJ2-2
d_gene: -
len: 13
v_gene: TRBV27
CDR3nt: TGTGCCAGCAGTTTGGGGTGGACCGGGGAGCTGTTTTTT
CDR3aa: CASSLGWTGELFF

abundance: many
j_gene: TRBJ2-2
d_gene: TRBD1
len: 15
v_gene: TRBV4-1
CDR3nt: TGCGCCACCAGCCCCTTGGGGACAGTAACCGGGGAGCTGTTTTTT
CDR3aa: CATSPLGTVTGELFF

abundance: many
j_gene: TRBJ2-1
d_gene: TRBD2
len: 15
v_gene: TRBV7-2
CDR3nt: TGTGCCAGCAGCTTACTAGCGGGAGCAGGCAATGAGCAGTTCTTC
CDR3aa: CASSLLAGAGNEQFF

abundance: medium-sized
j_gene: TRBJ2-7
d_gene: -
len: 14
v_gene: TRBV29-1
CDR3nt: TGCAGCGTTGCAGACCCTCTAGGTAGCTACGAGCAGTACTTC
CDR3aa: CSVADPLGSYEQYF

abundance: many
j_gene: TRBJ2-3
d_gene: -
len: 14
v_gene: TRBV19
CDR3nt: TGTGCCAGTAGTCAACTGGGGAGGACAGATACGCAGTATTTT
CDR3aa: CASSQLGRTDTQYF

abundance: medium-sized
j_gene: TRBJ2-7
d_gene: -
len: 15
v_gene: TRBV29-1
CDR3nt: TGCAGCGTTGAATTGGGGCTAGCCGAAAACTACGAGCAGTACTTC
CDR3aa: CSVELGLAENYEQYF

abundance: many
j_gene: TRBJ2-6
d_gene: -
len: 13
v_gene: TRBV5-4
CDR3nt: TGTGCCAGCAGCCGCGTAGGGGCCAACGTCCTGACTTTC
CDR3aa: CASSRVGANVLTF

abundance: many
j_gene: TRBJ2-2
d_gene: -
len: 16
v_gene: TRBV7-8
CDR3nt: TGTGCCAGCAGCTTAGGTCCCAGGGCCTGGGCCGGGGAGCTGTTTTTT
CDR3aa: CASSLGPRAWAGELFF

abundance: many
j_gene: TRBJ1-5
d_gene: -
len: 17
v_gene: TRBV4-1
CDR3nt: TGCGCCAGCAGCCAAGATCCCCCGGGACCGTTCAATCAGCCCCAGCATTTT
CDR3aa: CASSQDPPGPFNQPQHF

abundance: medium-sized
j_gene: TRBJ2-3
d_gene: -
len: 15
v_gene: TRBV15
CDR3nt: TGTGCCACCAGCAGAGTACGGGGTCTCGCAGATACGCAGTATTTT
CDR3aa: CATSRVRGLADTQYF

abundance: many
j_gene: TRBJ2-7
d_gene: -
len: 13
v_gene: TRBV27
CDR3nt: TGTGCCAGCAGCCTGACGGCCTCCTACGAGCAGTACTTC
CDR3aa: CASSLTASYEQYF

abundance: -
j_gene: TRBJ1-1
d_gene: TRBD1
len: 11
v_gene: TRBV12-3/TRBV12-4
CDR3nt: TGTGCCAGCAGCTACGGACAGGGGGCTTTCTTT
CDR3aa: CASSYGQGAFF

abundance: many
j_gene: TRBJ1-4
d_gene: TRBD1
len: 12
v_gene: TRBV15
CDR3nt: TGTGCCACCACCCCAGGGGGCGAAAAACTGTTTTTT
CDR3aa: CATTPGGEKLFF

abundance: few
j_gene: TRBJ2-7
d_gene: TRBD2
len: 15
v_gene: TRBV6-2/TRBV6-3
CDR3nt: TGTGCCAGCACAGATCATAGCGGGAGCGGATACGAGCAGTACTTC
CDR3aa: CASTDHSGSGYEQYF

abundance: many
j_gene: TRBJ2-7
d_gene: TRBD2
len: 15
v_gene: TRBV20-1
CDR3nt: TGCAGTGCCTCGGGGTGGGGACTAGCGGGAGACGAGCAGTACTTC
CDR3aa: CSASGWGLAGDEQYF

abundance: few
j_gene: TRBJ2-1
d_gene: TRBD2
len: 16
v_gene: TRBV4-3
CDR3nt: TGCGCCAGCAGCCAAGTCCGGCCGGGACTAGAGAGTGAGCAGTTCTTC
CDR3aa: CASSQVRPGLESEQFF

abundance: many
j_gene: TRBJ2-1
d_gene: TRBD2
len: 15
v_gene: TRBV28
CDR3nt: TGTGCCAGCAGAAGACTAGCGGGAGAGTACAATGAGCAGTTCTTC
CDR3aa: CASRRLAGEYNEQFF

abundance: many
j_gene: TRBJ2-3
d_gene: -
len: 17
v_gene: TRBV28
CDR3nt: TGTGCCAGCAGTACCCCCGGACAGCCTATTACAACAGATACGCAGTATTTT
CDR3aa: CASSTPGQPITTDTQYF

abundance: medium-sized
j_gene: TRBJ2-1
d_gene: -
len: 14
v_gene: TRBV5-6
CDR3nt: TGTGCCAGCAGCTTGACGAGCTCCTACAATGAGCAGTTCTTC
CDR3aa: CASSLTSSYNEQFF

abundance: medium-sized
j_gene: TRBJ1-5
d_gene: TRBD1
len: 16
v_gene: TRBV9
CDR3nt: TGTGCCAGCAGCCCGGGACAGGGATCGGCTAATCAGCCCCAGCATTTT
CDR3aa: CASSPGQGSANQPQHF

abundance: many
j_gene: TRBJ2-7
d_gene: -
len: 15
v_gene: TRBV13
CDR3nt: TGTGCCAGCAGCTTTTCGCCAGGGGCCTCTTACGAGCAGTACTTC
CDR3aa: CASSFSPGASYEQYF

abundance: medium-sized
j_gene: TRBJ2-2
d_gene: -
len: 14
v_gene: TRBV29-1
CDR3nt: TGCAGCGTTGTTTCGAGCGGTAACACCGGGGAGCTGTTTTTT
CDR3aa: CSVVSSGNTGELFF

abundance: many
j_gene: TRBJ1-1
d_gene: -
len: 15
v_gene: TRBV7-6
CDR3nt: TGTGCCAGCAGCTACCGGGGGGGCGGTCGCACTGAAGCTTTCTTT
CDR3aa: CASSYRGGGRTEAFF

abundance: many
j_gene: TRBJ2-1
d_gene: TRBD2
len: 17
v_gene: TRBV6-6
CDR3nt: TGTGCCAGCAGCTCTGATTTCGGGGGGAGGTCCTACAATGAGCAGTTCTTC
CDR3aa: CASSSDFGGRSYNEQFF

abundance: -
j_gene: TRBJ2-2
d_gene: TRBD2
len: 15
v_gene: TRBV7-6
CDR3nt: TGTGCCAGCAGCGCGGGACTAGCGTACACCGGGGAGCTGTTTTTT
CDR3aa: CASSAGLAYTGELFF

abundance: -
j_gene: TRBJ2-7
d_gene: -
len: 11
v_gene: TRBV7-8
CDR3nt: TGTGCCAGCAGCAGATACGGGGAGCAGTACTTC
CDR3aa: CASSRYGEQYF

abundance: medium-sized
j_gene: TRBJ2-7
d_gene: TRBD2
len: 14
v_gene: TRBV7-9
CDR3nt: TGTGCCAGCAGCCCCGCTAGCGGTCCCTACGAGCAGTACTTC
CDR3aa: CASSPASGPYEQYF

abundance: many
j_gene: TRBJ2-1
d_gene: -
len: 15
v_gene: TRBV12-3/TRBV12-4
CDR3nt: TGTGCCTCGGGGGCGGGAGACCTCTCCTACAATGAGCAGTTCTTC
CDR3aa: CASGAGDLSYNEQFF

abundance: few
j_gene: TRBJ2-7
d_gene: TRBD2
len: 14
v_gene: TRBV11-2
CDR3nt: TGTGCCAGCACCCCCCGGACTAGCGCATACGAGCAGTACTTC
CDR3aa: CASTPRTSAYEQYF

abundance: many
j_gene: TRBJ2-1
d_gene: -
len: 14
v_gene: TRBV6-5
CDR3nt: TGTGCCAGCAGTTCCCCGGGACCCGATCTGGAGCAGTTCTTC
CDR3aa: CASSSPGPDLEQFF

abundance: medium-sized
j_gene: TRBJ1-2
d_gene: -
len: 14
v_gene: TRBV7-8
CDR3nt: TGTGCCAGCAGCTTAGTTGGATCTAACTATGGCTACACCTTC
CDR3aa: CASSLVGSNYGYTF

abundance: many
j_gene: TRBJ2-4
d_gene: TRBD1
len: 15
v_gene: TRBV4-3
CDR3nt: TGCGCCAGCAGCCACGCCGGGACAGGGCTGGACATTCAGTACTTC
CDR3aa: CASSHAGTGLDIQYF

abundance: few
j_gene: TRBJ2-1
d_gene: TRBD2
len: 16
v_gene: TRBV7-6
CDR3nt: TGTGCCAGCAGCCTGGGGGGGGGGGTCTCCTACAATGAGCAGTTCTTC
CDR3aa: CASSLGGGVSYNEQFF

abundance: medium-sized
j_gene: TRBJ2-7
d_gene: TRBD1
len: 12
v_gene: TRBV7-8
CDR3nt: TGTGCCAGCAGCCCGGACAGGGGCGAGCAGTACTTC
CDR3aa: CASSPDRGEQYF

abundance: many
j_gene: TRBJ2-2
d_gene: -
len: 13
v_gene: TRBV28
CDR3nt: TGTGCCAGCAGTTTCCCCTTTCCCGGGGAGCTGTTTTTT
CDR3aa: CASSFPFPGELFF

abundance: -
j_gene: TRBJ2-1
d_gene: -
len: 16
v_gene: TRBV20-1
CDR3nt: TGCAGTGCTCTTGAGGCTGGTTTGGTCTCCTACAATGAGCAGTTCTTC
CDR3aa: CSALEAGLVSYNEQFF

abundance: many
j_gene: TRBJ2-5
d_gene: TRBD1
len: 15
v_gene: TRBV18
CDR3nt: TGTGCCAGCTCACCAGGGGACAGACTACAAGAGACCCAGTACTTC
CDR3aa: CASSPGDRLQETQYF

abundance: medium-sized
j_gene: TRBJ1-1
d_gene: -
len: 11
v_gene: TRBV7-9
CDR3nt: TGTGCCAGCAGATGGGGCACTGAAGCTTTCTTT
CDR3aa: CASRWGTEAFF

abundance: many
j_gene: TRBJ2-1
d_gene: -
len: 15
v_gene: TRBV7-6
CDR3nt: TGTGCCAGCAGCTTGGCGAAAATGTACCTTCATGAGCAGTTCTTC
CDR3aa: CASSLAKMYLHEQFF

abundance: many
j_gene: TRBJ2-7
d_gene: -
len: 12
v_gene: TRBV7-9
CDR3nt: TGTGCCAGCAGCCCCCAGCGCTACGAGCAGTACTTC
CDR3aa: CASSPQRYEQYF

abundance: few
j_gene: TRBJ2-7
d_gene: -
len: 13
v_gene: TRBV5-5
CDR3nt: TGTGCCAGCAGCTTGTGGATTCCCTACGAGCAGTACTTC
CDR3aa: CASSLWIPYEQYF

abundance: few
j_gene: TRBJ2-2
d_gene: -
len: 19
v_gene: TRBV1
CDR3nt: TGCACCAGCAGCCTCCAATTCGACGGGGGAGGGCCGCGATCGGGGGAGCTGTTTTTT
CDR3aa: CTSSLQFDGGGPRSGELFF

abundance: -
j_gene: TRBJ2-7
d_gene: TRBD2
len: 16
v_gene: TRBV5-1
CDR3nt: TGTGCCAGCAGCGTCGCCCTCGCTAGCGGGAGTTACGAGCAGAACTTC
CDR3aa: CASSVALASGSYEQNF

abundance: once
j_gene: TRBJ2-1
d_gene: -
len: 17
v_gene: TRBV7-8
CDR3nt: TGTGCCAGCAGCTTACGGGCGGGCACCTGGGAGTGGGGTGAGCAGTTCTTC
CDR3aa: CASSLRAGTWEWGEQFF

abundance: many
j_gene: TRBJ2-1
d_gene: -
len: 12
v_gene: TRBV28
CDR3nt: TGTGCCAGCAGTTTACAGGGGTCTGAGCAGTTCTTC
CDR3aa: CASSLQGSEQFF

abundance: many
j_gene: TRBJ2-1
d_gene: -
len: 13
v_gene: TRBV6-1
CDR3nt: TGTGCCAGCAGTGAAGCGAAGGTTTACGAGCAGTTCTTC
CDR3aa: CASSEAKVYEQFF

abundance: few
j_gene: TRBJ1-1
d_gene: -
len: 14
v_gene: TRBV6-5
CDR3nt: TGTGCCAGCAGTTACGTCGATCCGAACACTGAAGCTTTCTTT
CDR3aa: CASSYVDPNTEAFF

abundance: medium-sized
j_gene: TRBJ2-1
d_gene: -
len: 16
v_gene: TRBV6-2/TRBV6-3
CDR3nt: TGTGCCAGCAGTACCAGTTCGATGGTGGGCTACAATGAGCAGTTCTTC
CDR3aa: CASSTSSMVGYNEQFF

abundance: -
j_gene: TRBJ1-4
d_gene: -
len: 15
v_gene: TRBV4-2
CDR3nt: TGTGCCAGCAGCCATTCGACAGCGGATAATGAAAAACTGTTTTTT
CDR3aa: CASSHSTADNEKLFF

abundance: few
j_gene: TRBJ1-1
d_gene: -
len: 13
v_gene: TRBV5-1
CDR3nt: TGCGCCAGCAGCTTGCCGGGGAACACTGAAGCTTTCTTT
CDR3aa: CASSLPGNTEAFF

abundance: -
j_gene: TRBJ2-1
d_gene: -
len: 11
v_gene: TRBV7-8
CDR3nt: TGTGCCAGCAGCTTACTCAATGAGCAGTTCTTC
CDR3aa: CASSLLNEQFF

abundance: -
j_gene: TRBJ2-2
d_gene: TRBD1
len: 15
v_gene: TRBV9
CDR3nt: TGTGCCAGCAGCGGAACAGGGGGCAACACCGGGGAGCTGTTTTTT
CDR3aa: CASSGTGGNTGELFF

abundance: -
j_gene: TRBJ1-1
d_gene: -
len: 14
v_gene: TRBV7-9
CDR3nt: TGTGCCAGCAGCTTAGCGCACGGGGGCACTGAAGCTTTCTTT
CDR3aa: CASSLAHGGTEAFF

abundance: -
j_gene: TRBJ1-2
d_gene: -
len: 13
v_gene: TRBV5-1
CDR3nt: TGCGCCAGCAGAGACTCCGGGGACTATGGCTACACCTTC
CDR3aa: CASRDSGDYGYTF

abundance: -
j_gene: TRBJ2-7
d_gene: TRBD2
len: 15
v_gene: TRBV13
CDR3nt: TGTGCCAGCAGGGGACTAGCGGGAGGAGCCTACGAGCAGTACTTC
CDR3aa: CASRGLAGGAYEQYF

abundance: few
j_gene: TRBJ1-1
d_gene: -
len: 13
v_gene: TRBV5-6
CDR3nt: TGTGCCAGCAACGGGGAGGGACTCACTGAAGCTTTCTTT
CDR3aa: CASNGEGLTEAFF

abundance: -
j_gene: TRBJ1-2
d_gene: -
len: 14
v_gene: TRBV29-1
CDR3nt: TGCAGCGTCGACGACAGAGGGGAGGGCTATGGCCACACCTTC
CDR3aa: CSVDDRGEGYGHTF

abundance: few
j_gene: TRBJ2-7
d_gene: TRBD1
len: 15
v_gene: TRBV19
CDR3nt: TGTGCCAGTAGTATAGGGCCAGGGGGCTCCTACGAGCAGTACTTC
CDR3aa: CASSIGPGGSYEQYF

abundance: few
j_gene: TRBJ2-7
d_gene: TRBD2
len: 16
v_gene: TRBV7-6
CDR3nt: TGTGCCAGCAGCTTAGCGCCGGGACTAGATCATGACGAGCAGTACTTC
CDR3aa: CASSLAPGLDHDEQYF